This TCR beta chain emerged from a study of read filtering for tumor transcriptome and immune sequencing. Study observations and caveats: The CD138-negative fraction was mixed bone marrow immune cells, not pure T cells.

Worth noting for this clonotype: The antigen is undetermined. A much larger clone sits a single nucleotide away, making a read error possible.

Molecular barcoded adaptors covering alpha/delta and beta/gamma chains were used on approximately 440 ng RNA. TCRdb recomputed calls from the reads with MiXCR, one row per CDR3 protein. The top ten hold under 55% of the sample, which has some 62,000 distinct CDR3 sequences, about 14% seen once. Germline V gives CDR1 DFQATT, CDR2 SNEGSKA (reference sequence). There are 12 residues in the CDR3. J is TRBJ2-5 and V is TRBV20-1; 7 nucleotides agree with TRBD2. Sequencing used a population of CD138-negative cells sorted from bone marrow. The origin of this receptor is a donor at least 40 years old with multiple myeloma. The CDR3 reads CSARAGGETQDF. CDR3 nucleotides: TGCAGTGCTAGAGCGGGGGGAGAGACCCAGGACTTC.